This is a list of T cell receptor beta chains from one sample in a study of blood T cells in healthy people across ages. Using its own MiXCR run on the 5' RACE reads, TCRdb lists one record per CDR3 protein. Among 710,000 or so distinct CDR3 sequences, 22% were seen once, and the ten largest hold around 22%. Specimen: blood. Receptors originate from a man between 70 and 80 years old in good health. Both conserved end residues are part of each CDR3. Fields, in order: V gene, J gene, CDR3 protein.

>TRBV29-1|TRBJ2-1
CSVEGVTSGRAGNEQFF
>TRBV20-1|TRBJ2-7
CSARDAKVGCEQYF
>TRBV5-5|TRBJ2-1
CASSQPGPRVGQFF
>TRBV19|TRBJ2-3
CASSIAPDTAGTQYF
>TRBV4-3|.
CASSPIGGSRDNEQFF
>TRBV6-2/TRBV6-3|TRBJ2-4
CASKIAGGAIQYF
>TRBV9|TRBJ2-3
CASSVPGTELSGRSTDTQYF
>TRBV18|TRBJ2-5
CASSPVLREWEETQYF
>TRBV5-1|TRBJ2-5
CASSLAGGTIETQYF
>TRBV3-1|TRBJ2-2
CASRTSGQYTGELFF
>TRBV20-1|TRBJ2-1
CSARFLDNEQFF
>TRBV12-3/TRBV12-4|TRBJ1-5
CASRTDGRSQPQHF
>TRBV6-4|TRBJ1-1
CASSDSSRATEAFF
>TRBV7-2|TRBJ2-1
CASSLVLPGLAPFF
>TRBV4-1|TRBJ2-1
CASSQDSQTYNEQFF
>TRBV5-1|TRBJ2-3
CASSLSPGADTQYF
>TRBV10-2|TRBJ2-4
CASQTPGLNIQYF
>TRBV2|TRBJ2-2
CASSEDAGSGELFF
>TRBV29-1|TRBJ2-5
CSVAGAQRETQYF
>TRBV7-9|TRBJ2-1
CASSLLPGTREFF
>TRBV20-1|TRBJ2-1
CSAAGGSYNEQFF
>TRBV20-1|TRBJ2-1
CSASDRGLHINEQFF
>TRBV24-1|TRBJ2-1
CATSDPGSGVNNEQFF
>TRBV7-2|TRBJ2-2
CASSPRTGSNTGELFF
>TRBV24-1|TRBJ2-5
CATSDFAGGGSETQYF
>TRBV5-1|TRBJ2-5
CASRFQRGIQETQYF
>TRBV4-2|TRBJ2-7
CASSQERLERGWAYEQYF
>TRBV9|TRBJ2-3
CASSVGRSNTDTQYF
>TRBV5-1|TRBJ2-5
CASSPVGQTQYF
>TRBV13|TRBJ2-7
CASSLSGTPVF
>TRBV28|TRBJ2-1
CASSFIGAGRDNEQFF
>TRBV3-1|TRBJ1-2
CASSRRQGVGSNYGYTF
>TRBV3-1|TRBJ2-3
CASSHNAGVSTDTQYF
>TRBV20-1|TRBJ2-3
CSARVAGLPDTQYF
>TRBV12-3/TRBV12-4|TRBJ1-1
CASSAGTGDTEAFF
>TRBV7-2|TRBJ1-1
CASSLVSATEAFF
>TRBV7-8|TRBJ1-5
CASSDTRTGARNQPQHF
>TRBV5-1|TRBJ2-3
CASNGGGGTDTQYF
>TRBV27|TRBJ1-2
CASGTGMGYTF
>TRBV6-2/TRBV6-3|TRBJ2-1
CASNPSPGSYNEQFF
>TRBV20-1|TRBJ2-3
CSASSGTSGGGTDTQYF
>TRBV5-5|TRBJ1-6
CASSLGLVGSSYNSPLHF
>TRBV7-9|TRBJ2-5
CASSSSGQETQYF
>TRBV3-1|TRBJ1-2
CASSRPGPQIDGYTF
>TRBV5-1|TRBJ2-5
CASSLDGDAKKTQYF
>TRBV5-1|TRBJ2-2
CASSLVGQGSTGELFF
>TRBV20-1|TRBJ1-4
CSATHLGGLEKLFF
>TRBV20-1|TRBJ1-4
CSAPGQRHEKLFF
>TRBV6-5|TRBJ2-1
CASRETGGYNEQFF
>TRBV28|TRBJ2-1
CASSLARGEGGEQFF
>TRBV7-2|TRBJ2-3
CASSSETGRDTQYF
>TRBV20-1|TRBJ2-3
CSARDLVADTQYF
>TRBV11-2|TRBJ1-2
CVSSTFGTGKGSYGYTF
>TRBV2|TRBJ2-1
CASTGQANEQFF
>TRBV7-2|TRBJ2-4
CASSTPGGLKNIQYF
>TRBV20-1|TRBJ2-7
CSGIGSEVEQYF
>TRBV12-3/TRBV12-4|TRBJ2-3
CASSTTRNTDTQYF
>TRBV12-3/TRBV12-4|TRBJ2-5
CASSPSLSFGETQYF
>TRBV23-1|TRBJ2-1
CASPPRGRVYNEQFF
>TRBV6-1|TRBJ1-2
CASSEVTYPTNYGYTF